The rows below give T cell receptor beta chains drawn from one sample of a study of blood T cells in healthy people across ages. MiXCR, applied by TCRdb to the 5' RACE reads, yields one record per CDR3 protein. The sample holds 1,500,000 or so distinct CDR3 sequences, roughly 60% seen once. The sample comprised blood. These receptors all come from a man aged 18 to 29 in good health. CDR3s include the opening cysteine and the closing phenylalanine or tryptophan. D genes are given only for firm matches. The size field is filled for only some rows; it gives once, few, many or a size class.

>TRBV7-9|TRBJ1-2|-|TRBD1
CASSPRFSDRTGNYGYTF
TGTGCCAGCAGCCCACGATTTTCAGACCGGACAGGGAACTATGGCTACACCTTC
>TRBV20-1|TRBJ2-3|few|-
CSARGNTDTQYF
TGCAGTGCTAGGGGCAACACAGATACGCAGTATTTT
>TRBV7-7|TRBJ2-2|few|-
CASSSDRNTGELFF
TGTGCCAGCAGCTCGGACAGGAACACCGGGGAGCTGTTTTTT
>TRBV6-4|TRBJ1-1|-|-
CASSDSPGTANTEAFF
TGTGCCAGCAGTGACTCCCCAGGGACGGCGAACACTGAAGCTTTCTTT
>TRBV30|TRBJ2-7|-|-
CAWSDRTWYEQYF
TGTGCCTGGAGTGACCGGACGTGGTACGAGCAGTACTTC
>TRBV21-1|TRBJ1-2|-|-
CASSGRYYGYTF
TGTGCCAGCAGCGGGAGGTACTATGGCTACACCTTC
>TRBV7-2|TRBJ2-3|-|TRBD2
CASSPDGGTDTQYF
TGTGCCAGCAGCCCCGACGGGGGGACAGATACGCAGTATTTT
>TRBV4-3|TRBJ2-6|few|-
CASSQDFQTGANVLTF
TGCGCCAGCAGCCAAGATTTCCAAACTGGGGCCAACGTCCTGACTTTC
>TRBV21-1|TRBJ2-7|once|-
CASSPRGGGHHEQYF
TGTGCCAGCAGCCCAAGGGGGGGGGGGCACCACGAGCAGTACTTC
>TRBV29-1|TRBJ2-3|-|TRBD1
CSVEDWGQGLTDTQYF
TGCAGCGTTGAAGACTGGGGACAGGGGCTCACAGATACGCAGTATTTT
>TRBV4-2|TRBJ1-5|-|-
CASSPGSNSNQPQHF
TGTGCCAGCAGCCCGGGGAGTAATAGCAATCAGCCCCAGCATTTT
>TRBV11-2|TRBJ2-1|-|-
CASSFRRRVDEQFF
TGTGCCAGCAGCTTTCGACGGAGGGTAGATGAGCAGTTCTTC
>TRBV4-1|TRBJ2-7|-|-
CASSQDQGSGRGHYEQYF
TGCGCCAGCAGCCAAGATCAAGGTTCAGGCAGGGGACACTACGAGCAGTACTTC
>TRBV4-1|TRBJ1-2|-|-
CASSQEPSSNYGYTF
TGCGCCAGCAGCCAGGAGCCTAGTTCTAACTATGGCTACACCTTC
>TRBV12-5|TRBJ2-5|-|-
CASGLHLGGRLKETQYF
TGTGCTAGTGGTCTACACCTCGGGGGGCGCTTGAAAGAGACCCAGTACTTC
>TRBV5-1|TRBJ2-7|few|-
CASSLVEAHEQYF
TGCGCCAGCAGCTTGGTAGAGGCCCACGAGCAGTACTTC
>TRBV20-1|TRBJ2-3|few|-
CSASSSSAVGPSTDTQYF
TGCAGTGCTAGTAGTTCCTCCGCCGTTGGACCTAGCACAGATACGCAGTATTTT
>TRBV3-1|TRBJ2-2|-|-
CASSQPPTGYTGELFF
TGTGCCAGCAGCCAGCCCCCTACAGGGTACACCGGGGAGCTGTTTTTT
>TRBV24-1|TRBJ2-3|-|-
CANSDDETDTQYF
TGTGCCAACAGTGATGATGAGACAGATACGCAGTATTTT
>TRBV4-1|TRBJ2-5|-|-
CASSQVQRGLETQYF
TGCGCCAGCAGCCAAGTCCAGAGGGGTCTCGAGACCCAGTACTTC
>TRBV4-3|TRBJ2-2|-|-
CASSQETRVSNTGELFF
TGCGCCAGCAGCCAAGAAACCAGGGTATCGAACACCGGGGAGCTGTTTTTT
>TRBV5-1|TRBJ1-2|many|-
CASRPGSEGYTF
TGCGCCAGCAGGCCGGGCAGCGAGGGCTACACCTTC
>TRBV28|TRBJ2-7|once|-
CASSFMGIEQYF
TGTGCCAGCAGTTTTATGGGCATCGAGCAGTACTTC
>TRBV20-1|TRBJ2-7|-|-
CSARDNGCEQYF
TGCAGTGCTAGAGATAATGGGTGTGAGCAGTACTTC
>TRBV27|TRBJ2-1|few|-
CASSQTRGAYYNEQFF
TGTGCCAGCAGTCAAACCAGGGGCGCATATTACAATGAGCAGTTCTTC
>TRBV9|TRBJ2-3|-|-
CASSVELRVDGLSTDTQYF
TGTGCCAGCAGCGTAGAGTTAAGGGTCGACGGACTAAGCACAGATACGCAGTATTTT
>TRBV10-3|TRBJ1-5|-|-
CAISVTGPRGNQPQHF
TGTGCCATCAGTGTGACCGGACCTCGGGGGAATCAGCCCCAGCATTTT
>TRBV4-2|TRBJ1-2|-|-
CTSTPQGHYGYTF
TGTACCAGCACCCCTCAGGGTCACTATGGCTACACCTTC
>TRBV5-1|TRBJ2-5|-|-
CASADSGRETQYF
TGCGCCAGCGCTGATAGCGGACGGGAGACCCAGTACTTC
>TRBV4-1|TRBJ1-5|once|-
CASSLDGKPQHF
TGCGCCAGCAGCCTAGATGGGAAGCCCCAGCATTTT
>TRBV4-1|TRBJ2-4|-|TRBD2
CASSPTDPSGGIVGIQYF
TGCGCCAGCAGCCCGACTGACCCGAGCGGGGGGATCGTGGGCATTCAGTACTTC
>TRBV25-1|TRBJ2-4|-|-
CASSESNAEYF
TGTGCCAGCAGTGAATCCAACGCCGAGTACTTC
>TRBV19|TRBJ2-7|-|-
CASSIVVTDPYEQYF
TGTGCCAGTAGTATAGTCGTGACTGATCCCTACGAGCAGTACTTC
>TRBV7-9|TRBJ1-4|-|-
CASSPDSTNEKLFF
TGTGCCAGCAGCCCGGACAGCACTAATGAAAAACTGTTTTTT
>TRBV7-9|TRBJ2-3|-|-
CASSPPSGDAFTDTQYF
TGTGCCAGCAGCCCCCCCTCTGGGGACGCATTCACAGATACGCAGTATTTT
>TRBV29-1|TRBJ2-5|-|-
CSVVWYQETQYF
TGCAGCGTTGTGTGGTACCAAGAGACCCAGTACTTC
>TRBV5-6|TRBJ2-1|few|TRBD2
CASIPDYRAGLNEQFF
TGTGCCAGCATCCCCGACTATCGAGCGGGACTCAATGAGCAGTTCTTC